This record looks at one T cell receptor (beta chain) sequence and its context. This receptor's antigen is unknown. No base quality values were provided; no much bigger clone lies one nucleotide off. The record originates from a study of T cell responses to AZD1222 COVID-19 vaccine (dated by TCRdb to about 2021). Turning to the overall study: AZD1222 recipients given second doses at about 4 weeks or at about 12 weeks were pooled, since spike-specific TCR depth and breadth were not found to differ between the two schedules. A total of about 240 trial participants underwent TCR sequencing, of whom roughly 210 received two doses of AZD1222 and about 25 received two doses of the MenACWY control vaccine. Trial participants were enrolled into age subgroups of 18-55, 56-69 and 70-plus years, which contained roughly 150, 30 and 60 TCR-sequenced participants, respectively.

The CDR3, from cysteine to phenylalanine, totals 16 residues. This entry keeps only the CDR3 DNA: 48 bases, framed from base 1. At the junction V is shortened by 5 bases and J by 6 bases; bases outside the gene matches: 13. For CDR1 and CDR2, the germline V gene (reference sequence) lists MNHEY and SMNVEV. The sample's time point label is to be understood as: baseline before first vaccination. Samples from vaccinated people were obtained from the UK trials COV001 and COV002, which included a single-blind randomized controlled phase 2/3 trial of AZD1222 (ChAdOx1 nCoV-19) in healthy adults. For TCRbeta chain sequencing, PBMC samples from trial participants were taken at day 0 and at day 28 after the second dose. The investigation overall reported the following: Spike-specific TCR breadth and depth rose significantly after two AZD1222 doses compared with day 0 and with MenACWY recipients. Because no day 14 peak-response samples were available, repertoires were characterized only after the peak T cell response. Most participants were white British and females outnumbered males, and the authors suggested that clonal diversity may have been underestimated. Nearly half of unique spike-specific TCRs reportedly recognized epitopes outside regions mutated in the B.1.351 and B.1.1.7 variants. The 56-69-year group was small, and its depth increase did not reach significance, likely because of low power. CD4 TCRs associated with the vaccine covered the entire spike protein, and the dominant responses were in regions 160-218 and 743-854. Conclusions about previously exposed vaccinees were limited because only six or seven AZD1222 recipients were SARS-CoV-2 seropositive at baseline.

The CDR3 regions of human TCRbeta chains were analyzed by immunosequencing. On the authors' methods: TCRs in the repertoires were compared against a reference library of SARS-CoV-2-specific TCRs that had been generated with the MIRA antigen-specificity platform. Breadth meant the fraction of unique TCRs that were SARS-CoV-2-associated, whereas depth meant the fraction of total T cells that were SARS-CoV-2-associated. Using the MIRA data, each spike-specific TCR was assigned both to the spike region to which the TCR was reactive and to a CD4 or CD8 class. Log10-transformed breadth and depth values were compared by one-way ANOVA with Sidak's multiple comparisons tests. Sourced from immuneACCESS, this table was stored by TCRdb with only in-frame sequences that have V and J called. A share of the clones is absent; for the studies checked, an unresolved V gene accounts for under half, and the remainder has no known explanation. The V and J calls and clone size come from that table; D and trimming were worked out from the DNA. For this sample the table gives around 70,000 clones, of which around 85% were detected only once. The ten largest clones take up roughly 22% of the sample.

The receptor chain draws on TRBV27 and TRBJ1-2; a stretch of 9 junction bases matches TRBD1. This TCR derives from an adult in good health. The source material was peripheral blood, sampled on day 0 of AZD1222 vaccination. The DNA sequence is given as TGTGCCAGCAGTCCTACATCCGGGACAGGGCACGATGGCTACACCTTC. It codes for CASSPTSGTGHDGYTF.